The 26 T cell receptor beta chains below come from one sample, sequenced in a study of shared clonotypes between healthy human individuals. Produced via immunoSEQ multiplex PCR; TCRdb's table is partial and in-frame only. The data hold a few million clones, with 85% to 95% observed a single time. Sequencing was done on a sample of naive CD4+ T cells from PBMCs. As for subset: CD45RA+ positively selected. These receptors were obtained from a young man in good health. Some clones in this sample may be carry-over from other donors' samples.

This sequence joins TRBV29-1 and TRBJ2-3, with 10 bases lining up with TRBD2. The trim removed 4 bases at V and 4 bases at J, leaving 5 bases unmatched. The V gene's germline CDR1 is SQVTM and CDR2 ANQGSEA. The CDR3 length is 14 residues. The CDR3 DNA follows: TGCAGCGTTGGGCCTAGCGGGAGTGCAGATACGCAGTATTTT. Its protein product is CSVGPSGSADTQYF.

The CDR3 loop reads CASSLGVVETDTQYF. In DNA form, the CDR3 reads TGCGCCAGCAGCTTGGGTGTGGTGGAGACAGATACGCAGTATTTT. The chain recombines TRBV5-1 with TRBJ2-3, with D uncertain. Trimming took 0 bases from V and 3 from J, leaving 11 bases between them. This CDR3 spans 15 amino acids. Germline CDR1 is SGHRS and CDR2 is YFSETQ.

This chain joins TRBV6-5 and TRBJ2-7; possibly TRBD2 for D (6 bases). V was clipped by 2 bases and J by 7 bases, with 15 bases between them. From germline, CDR1 is MNHEY and CDR2 SVGAGI. CDR3 size: 14 residues. The CDR3 reads CASSYGLGGGEQYF. DNA of the CDR3: TGTGCCAGCAGTTACGGCTTGGGGGGAGGAGAGCAGTACTTC.

The chain couples TRBV2 to TRBJ2-5, with 8 bases fitting TRBD2. The trim removed 2 bases at V and 5 bases at J, leaving 10 bases unmatched. CDR1 and CDR2 from the germline V gene are SNHLY and FYNNEI. The CDR3 length is 16 residues. The CDR3 loop is CASSERSGSARETQYF. In DNA form, the CDR3 reads TGTGCCAGCAGTGAACGAAGCGGGAGTGCTCGGGAGACCCAGTACTTC.

The V call is TRBV7-2, the J call TRBJ1-1; D call uncertain. Germline CDR1 is SGHTA and CDR2 is FQGNSA. The CDR3 has 13 residues. Trimming shortened V by 4 bases and J by 3 bases, and 9 bases separated the two germline ends. CDR3 bases: TGTGCCAGCAGCTCGGGAGCTTACACTGAAGCTTTCTTT. It yields the protein CASSSGAYTEAFF.

This clone was found once. This specimen includes other DNA sequences encoding the same CDR3. The chain combines TRBV5-1 with TRBJ2-7, with D possibly being TRBD1 (5 bases). Germline loops: CDR1 SGHRS, CDR2 YFSETQ. The CDR3 has 16 amino acids. V dropped 0 bases and J dropped 0 bases, with 13 bases sitting between them. CDR3 in DNA: TGCGCCAGCAGCTTGGCAGGGTCACCGAGCTCCTACGAGCAGTACTTC. It is translated as CASSLAGSPSSYEQYF.

The V and J genes are TRBV30 and TRBJ2-2; 8 bases fit TRBD1. This CDR3 region has 15 residues. Per germline, CDR1 GTSNPN and CDR2 SVGIG (reference sequence). The trim removed 0 bases at V and 5 bases at J, leaving 5 bases unmatched. CDR3 amino acids: CAWSVRDRPTGELFF. The CDR3, as DNA: TGTGCCTGGAGTGTGAGGGACAGGCCGACCGGGGAGCTGTTTTTT.

The V and J genes are TRBV6-5 and TRBJ2-7; no definite D call. Germline V gene lookup returns CDR1 MNHEY and CDR2 SVGAGI. CDR3 length equals 13 residues. The V and J ends lost 2 bases and 3 bases respectively, with 8 bases between them. CDR3 region: CASSYRKGYEQYF. CDR3 DNA sequence: TGTGCCAGCAGTTACAGGAAAGGCTACGAGCAGTACTTC.

The rearrangement uses TRBV13 and TRBJ1-3, with TRBD1 matching over 7 bases. J was trimmed by 4 bases and V by 6 bases; bases with no gene match: 6. CDR3 length equals 14 residues. The V gene's germline CDR1 is PRHDT and CDR2 FYEKMQ (reference sequence). CDR3 loop: CASRRQGDGNTIYF. Here the CDR3 DNA reads TGTGCCAGCAGACGACAGGGAGACGGAAACACCATATATTTT.

Note on this clone: The same CDR3 can be traced to other DNA sequences in this sample. This chain links TRBV19 with TRBJ1-5, with a weak D call TRBD1 (6 bases). The CDR3 covers 15 residues. V dropped 3 bases and J dropped 1 base, with 10 bases sitting between them. Germline lookup yields CDR1 LNHDA and CDR2 SQIVND (reference sequence). CDR3: CASSIRTESNQPQHF. The DNA of the CDR3 is TGTGCCAGTAGTATCAGGACAGAGAGCAATCAGCCCCAGCATTTT.

The rearrangement uses TRBV5-6 and TRBJ2-7; D may correspond to TRBD1 or TRBD2 (5 bases each). Germline CDR1 reads SGHDT; CDR2 reads YYEEEE. V was trimmed by 4 bases and J by 7 bases, leaving 15 bases between them. The CDR3 extends over 13 amino acids. CDR3 in amino acids: CASSTWDGREQYF. The DNA for the CDR3 is TGTGCCAGCAGCACCTGGGACGGTCGGGAGCAGTACTTC.

V is TRBV7-9 and J is TRBJ1-3, with no clear D. Looked up from germline, CDR1 is SEHNR and CDR2 is FQNEAQ (reference sequence). The CDR3 loop spans 17 amino acids. The V gene lost 5 bases and the J gene lost 1 base, with 18 bases spanning the gap. The CDR3 loop is CASSPKLGAPSGNTIYF. The CDR3, as DNA: TGTGCCAGCAGCCCCAAACTGGGTGCACCTTCTGGAAACACCATATATTTT.

The gene calls are TRBV7-9 and TRBJ1-1; maybe TRBD1 (5 bases). The CDR3 runs 14 residues. The V gene lost 6 bases and the J gene lost 9 bases, with 20 bases spanning the gap. Per the germline V gene, CDR1 is SEHNR and CDR2 is FQNEAQ (reference sequence). As DNA, the CDR3 is TGTGCCAGCAGTCTGACGGGGACTCCATATAAAGCTTTCTTT. It yields the protein CASSLTGTPYKAFF. The full variable domain, completed using reference TRBV7-9 and TRBJ1-1, is DTGVSQNPRHKITKRGQNVTFRCDPISEHNRLYWYRQTLGQGPEFLTYFQNEAQLEKSRLLSDRFSAERPKGSFSTLEIQRTEQGDSAMYLCASSLTGTPYKAFFGQGTRLTVV.

Only a few counts were recorded for this clone. The CDR3 DNA follows: TGTGCCAGCACCCGACAGCCTAACTATGGCTACACCTTC. Translated: CASTRQPNYGYTF. This chain links TRBV6-5 with TRBJ1-2, with D perhaps matching TRBD1 (5 bases). V was shortened by 7 bases and J by 0 bases, with 9 bases between the two germline ends. Germline V CDR1 and CDR2: MNHEY, SVGAGI. This CDR3 contains 13 residues.

The gene calls are TRBV5-1 and TRBJ2-3, with D possibly being TRBD2 (5 bases). The CDR3 spans 15 residues. Trimming stripped 2 bases from V and 1 base from J, with 11 bases between. The germline CDR1 and CDR2 sequences are SGHRS and YFSETQ. CDR3 in DNA: TGCGCCAGCAGCTTAAACGGGATTCGCACAGATACGCAGTATTTT. Protein: CASSLNGIRTDTQYF.

The chain carries TRBV30 and TRBJ2-3; D is ambiguous. CDR3 length: 12 residues. CDR1 and CDR2 (germline): GTSNPN, SVGIG (reference sequence). In nucleotides, the CDR3 is TGTGTCTACAGAAGAAGCACAGATACGCAGTATTTT. This gives the protein CVYRRSTDTQYF.

The genes are TRBV11-2 and TRBJ2-5, with 7 positions matching TRBD1. From germline, CDR1 is SGHAT and CDR2 FQNNGV. This CDR3 spans 15 amino acids. J lost 5 bases, V lost 5 bases, and 11 bases had no gene match. CDR3 DNA sequence: TGTGCCAGCAGCAGCCCGAGGGGGCGGTGGGAGACCCAGTACTTC. Its protein is CASSSPRGRWETQYF.

This sequence joins TRBV11-3 and TRBJ2-7; the D gene is possibly TRBD1 (5 bases). V was cut by 5 bases and J by 3 bases, with 8 bases left in between. Germline CDR1 is SGHNT and CDR2 is YENEEA. The CDR3 is made up of 12 amino acids. The chain's CDR3 is CASSEQDYEQYF. DNA of the CDR3: TGTGCCAGCAGCGAACAGGACTACGAGCAGTACTTC.

For this clone: The same CDR3 is also encoded by other DNA sequences in this sample. The chain uses TRBV19 and TRBJ2-2, with 9 nucleotides matching TRBD1. CDR3 length: 14 residues. Germline values: CDR1 LNHDA, CDR2 SQIVND (reference sequence). V dropped 4 bases and J dropped 5; count of bases not matched to a gene: 2. The CDR3 loop is CASSRGQGTGELFF. The CDR3 DNA reads as TGTGCCAGTAGTAGGGGACAGGGTACCGGGGAGCTGTTTTTT.

The V and J genes are TRBV9 and TRBJ2-5; 7 nucleotides match TRBD2. The germline gives CDR1 SGDLS, CDR2 YYNGEE. Germline trimming cut 1 base from V and 7 bases from J; bases unmatched to any gene: 7. The CDR3 runs 14 residues. The CDR3 region is CASSVFSGGGTQYF. The CDR3 bases are TGTGCCAGCAGCGTATTCTCGGGAGGCGGGACCCAGTACTTC.

V is TRBV7-9 and J is TRBJ2-7, with D hard to call. Trimming took 5 bases from V and 2 from J, leaving 13 bases between them. CDR3 length: 14 amino acids. Germline values: CDR1 SEHNR, CDR2 FQNEAQ (reference sequence). The chain's CDR3 is CASSPAGLPYEQYF. The CDR3 coding sequence is TGTGCCAGCAGCCCGGCAGGTCTTCCCTACGAGCAGTACTTC.

The rearrangement links TRBV19 to TRBJ2-3, with TRBD1 as a possible D gene (7 bases). Germline-derived CDR1 and CDR2 are LNHDA and SQIVND (reference sequence). The CDR3 is 15 residues long. Trimming shortened V by 5 bases and J by 4 bases, and 16 bases separated the two germline ends. CDR3 nucleotide sequence: TGTGCCAGTAGTCCACTTCAGGGGGGAGCAGATACGCAGTATTTT. Protein sequence: CASSPLQGGADTQYF.

V usage is TRBV11-2 and J usage is TRBJ2-2; possibly TRBD1 for D (5 bases). V lost 5 bases and J lost 7, with 17 bases in between. This CDR3 has 15 residues. In germline, CDR1 is SGHAT, CDR2 FQNNGV. In DNA form, the CDR3 reads TGTGCCAGCAGCCCGACAGAGAGATCGAGCGGGGAGCTGTTTTTT. As protein: CASSPTERSSGELFF.

The V call is TRBV4-1, the J call TRBJ2-4; 12 bases are a match to TRBD2. This CDR3 contains 17 residues. CDR1 is MGHRA, CDR2 YSYEKL, per germline. J was trimmed by 2 bases and V by 1 base; bases with no gene match: 3. DNA for the CDR3: TGCGCCAGCAGCCAAGCCGGACTAGCGGGACCCAAAAACATTCAGTACTTC. Amino acid sequence: CASSQAGLAGPKNIQYF.

The J gene is TRBJ2-1, the V gene TRBV5-1; 9 nucleotides match TRBD1. Germline V gene lookup returns CDR1 SGHRS and CDR2 YFSETQ. CDR3 length equals 17 residues. The ends lost 4 bases at V and 1 base at J; junction bases unmatched: 9. For the CDR3, the DNA is TGCGCCAGCAGCCCCCGTCCCGGGACAGGGTCCTACAATGAGCAGTTCTTC. Its translation: CASSPRPGTGSYNEQFF.

The chain combines TRBV11-2 with TRBJ2-7; 9 bases are a match to TRBD2. This CDR3 region has 16 residues. V lost 4 bases and J lost 0; bases outside the gene matches: 7. Germline CDR1 reads SGHAT; CDR2 reads FQNNGV. The CDR3 loop reads CASSYLAGARSYEQYF. DNA of the CDR3: TGTGCCAGCAGCTACTTAGCGGGAGCCCGCTCCTACGAGCAGTACTTC.